The clone carrying this T cell receptor (beta chain) was seen only once. The antigen is not known. The sample comes from a study of T cells after posttransplantation cyclophosphamide. Using immunoSEQ multiplex PCR, the repertoire was profiled, and TCRdb retains in-frame clones only, with some absent. Of 20,000 to 25,000 clones listed, around 87% were seen once; the top ten hold under 2%. Sampled 1 year posttransplant, controls received myeloablative marrow transplants, methotrexate and a calcineurin inhibitor. Study-wide points: Blood and skin or GI T cell repertoires showed limited TRB overlap. Donor CD8+ memory clones often dominated recipient blood repertoires at later times. Recipient CMV seropositivity and CMV reactivation strongly tracked TRB clonality.

Trimming stripped 3 bases from V and 7 bases from J, with 13 bases between. The CDR3 totals 13 residues. Germline V gene lookup returns CDR1 SEHNR and CDR2 FQNEAQ (reference sequence). This TCR was recovered from a female patient younger than 45 who received an allogeneic stem cell transplant from an unrelated donor, was CMV-positive, and had acute and chronic GVHD. Some T cells may trace back to the graft donor. This sequence joins TRBV7-9 and TRBJ2-7; TRBD2 is a possible D gene (6 bases). Sequencing used PBMCs, obtained approximately twelve months after allogeneic stem cell transplant with calcineurin inhibitor and methotrexate. CDR3 bases: TGTGCCAGCAGCTTCGACGGAGGGCGGGAGCAGTACTTC. This gives the protein CASSFDGGREQYF.